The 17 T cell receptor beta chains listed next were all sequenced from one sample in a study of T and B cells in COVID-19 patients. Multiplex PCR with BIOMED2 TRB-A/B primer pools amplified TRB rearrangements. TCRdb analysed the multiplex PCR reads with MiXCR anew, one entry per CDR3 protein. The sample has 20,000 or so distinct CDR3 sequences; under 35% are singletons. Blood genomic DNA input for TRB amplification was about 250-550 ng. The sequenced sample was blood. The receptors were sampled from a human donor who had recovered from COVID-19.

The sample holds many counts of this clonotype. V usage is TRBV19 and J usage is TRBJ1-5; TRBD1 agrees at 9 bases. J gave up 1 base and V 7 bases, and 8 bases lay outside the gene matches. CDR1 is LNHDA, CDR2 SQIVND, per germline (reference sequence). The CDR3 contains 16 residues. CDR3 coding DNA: TGTGCCAGTACAACAGGGGGCCGGGGGAGCAATCAGCCCCAGCATTTT. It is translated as CASTTGGRGSNQPQHF.

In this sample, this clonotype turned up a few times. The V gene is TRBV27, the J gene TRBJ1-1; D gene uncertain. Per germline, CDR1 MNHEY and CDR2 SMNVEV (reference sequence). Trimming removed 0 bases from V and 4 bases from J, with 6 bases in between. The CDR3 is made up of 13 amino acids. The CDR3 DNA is TGTGCCAGCAGTTTATCGCAAGGCACTGAAGCTTTCTTT. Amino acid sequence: CASSLSQGTEAFF.

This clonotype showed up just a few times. As DNA, the CDR3 is TGTGCCAGCAAAAACCGACCGGGACACCTGAACACTGAAGCTTTCTTT. This sequence encodes CASKNRPGHLNTEAFF. V and J are TRBV6-5 and TRBJ1-1; D is possibly TRBD1 (6 bases). Germline V lookup: CDR1 MNHEY, CDR2 SVGAGI. The CDR3 loop spans 16 amino acids. Deletions cut 7 bases from V and 0 bases from J, with 18 bases between.

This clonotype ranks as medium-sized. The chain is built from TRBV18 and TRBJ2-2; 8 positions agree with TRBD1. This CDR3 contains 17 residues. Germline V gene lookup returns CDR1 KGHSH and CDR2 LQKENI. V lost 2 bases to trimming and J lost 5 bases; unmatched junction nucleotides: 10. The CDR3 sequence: CASSPFDRTGYTGELFF. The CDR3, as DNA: TGTGCCAGCTCACCATTCGACAGGACAGGGTATACCGGGGAGCTGTTTTTT.

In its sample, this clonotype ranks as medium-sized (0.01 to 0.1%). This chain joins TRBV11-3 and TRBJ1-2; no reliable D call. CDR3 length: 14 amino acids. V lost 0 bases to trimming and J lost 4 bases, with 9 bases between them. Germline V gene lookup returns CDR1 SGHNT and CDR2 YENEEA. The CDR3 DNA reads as TGTGCCAGCAGCTTAGACCCGGGGTTCTATGGCTACACCTTC. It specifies CASSLDPGFYGYTF.

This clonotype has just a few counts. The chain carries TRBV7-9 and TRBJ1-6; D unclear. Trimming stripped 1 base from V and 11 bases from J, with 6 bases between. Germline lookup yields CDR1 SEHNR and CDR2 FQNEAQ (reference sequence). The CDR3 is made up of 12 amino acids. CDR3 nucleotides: TGTGCCAGCAGCTTAGATAGGGCACCCCTCCACTTT. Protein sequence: CASSLDRAPLHF.

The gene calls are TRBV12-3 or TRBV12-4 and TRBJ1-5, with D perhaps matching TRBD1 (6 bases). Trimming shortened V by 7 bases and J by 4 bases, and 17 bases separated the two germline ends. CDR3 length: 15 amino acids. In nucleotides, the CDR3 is TGTGCCAGCAATTCCGGGACATCAAAGAATCAGCCCCAGCATTTT. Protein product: CASNSGTSKNQPQHF.

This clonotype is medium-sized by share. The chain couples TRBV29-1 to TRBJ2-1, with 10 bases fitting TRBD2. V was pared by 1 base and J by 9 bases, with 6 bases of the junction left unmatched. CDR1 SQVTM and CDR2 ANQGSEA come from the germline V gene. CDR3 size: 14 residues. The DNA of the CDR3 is TGCAGCGTTGAAGGCCAGCGGGGGGGAGTTGAGCAGTTCTTC. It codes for CSVEGQRGGVEQFF.

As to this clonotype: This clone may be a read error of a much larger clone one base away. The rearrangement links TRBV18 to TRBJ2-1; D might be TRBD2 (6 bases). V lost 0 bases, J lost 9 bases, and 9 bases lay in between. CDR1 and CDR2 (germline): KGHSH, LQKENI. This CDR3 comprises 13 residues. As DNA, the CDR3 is TGTGCCAGCTCACCACCGGGGCGGGGTGAGCAGTTCTTC. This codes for CASSPPGRGEQFF.

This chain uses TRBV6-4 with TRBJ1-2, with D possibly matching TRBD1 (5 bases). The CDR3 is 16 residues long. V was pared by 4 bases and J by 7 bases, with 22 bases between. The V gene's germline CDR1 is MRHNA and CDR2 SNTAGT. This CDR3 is CASSAQPLTVTGGYTF. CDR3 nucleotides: TGTGCCAGCAGTGCCCAACCCCTGACAGTGACTGGTGGCTACACCTTC.

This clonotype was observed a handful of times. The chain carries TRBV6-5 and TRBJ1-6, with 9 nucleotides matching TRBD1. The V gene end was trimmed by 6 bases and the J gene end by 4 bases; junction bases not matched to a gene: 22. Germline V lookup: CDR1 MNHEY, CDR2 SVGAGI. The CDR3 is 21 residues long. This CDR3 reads CASRGRGQGGVYRAYNSPLHF. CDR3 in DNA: TGTGCCAGCAGGGGCCGGGGACAGGGAGGCGTATATAGGGCATATAATTCACCCCTCCACTTT.

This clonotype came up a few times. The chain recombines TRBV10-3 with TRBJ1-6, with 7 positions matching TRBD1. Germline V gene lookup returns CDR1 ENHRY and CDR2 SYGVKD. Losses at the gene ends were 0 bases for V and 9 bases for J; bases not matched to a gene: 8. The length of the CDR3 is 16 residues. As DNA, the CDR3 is TGTGCCATCAGTGAGTCCTCGACAGGGTTGGGTTCACCCCTCCACTTT. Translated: CAISESSTGLGSPLHF.

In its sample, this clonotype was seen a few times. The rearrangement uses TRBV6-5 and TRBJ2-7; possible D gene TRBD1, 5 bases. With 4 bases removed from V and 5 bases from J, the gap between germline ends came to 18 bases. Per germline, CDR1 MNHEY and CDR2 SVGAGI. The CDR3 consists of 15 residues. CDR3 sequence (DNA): TGTGCCAGCAGTTTAACCGGGCGATTAGGGGACGAGCAGTACTTC. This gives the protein CASSLTGRLGDEQYF.

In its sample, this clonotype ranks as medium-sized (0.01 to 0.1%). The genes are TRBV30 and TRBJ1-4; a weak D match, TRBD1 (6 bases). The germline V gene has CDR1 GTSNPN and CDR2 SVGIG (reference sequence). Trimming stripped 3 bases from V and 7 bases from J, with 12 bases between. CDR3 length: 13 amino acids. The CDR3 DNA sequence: TGTGCCTGGAGCGGTCTAGGGGGTGAAAAACTGTTTTTT. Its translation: CAWSGLGGEKLFF.

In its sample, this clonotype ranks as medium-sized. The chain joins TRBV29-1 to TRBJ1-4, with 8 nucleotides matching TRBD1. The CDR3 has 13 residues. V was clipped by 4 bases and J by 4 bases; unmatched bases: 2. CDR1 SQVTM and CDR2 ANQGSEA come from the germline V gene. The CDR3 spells CSVGTGGNEKLFF. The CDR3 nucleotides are TGCAGCGTTGGAACAGGGGGTAATGAAAAACTGTTTTTT. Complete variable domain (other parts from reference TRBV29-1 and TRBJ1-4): SAVISQKPSRDICQRGTSLTIQCQVDSQVTMMFWYRQQPGQSLTLIATANQGSEATYESGFVIDKFPISRPNLTFSTLTVSNMSPEDSSIYLCSVGTGGNEKLFFGSGTQLSVL.

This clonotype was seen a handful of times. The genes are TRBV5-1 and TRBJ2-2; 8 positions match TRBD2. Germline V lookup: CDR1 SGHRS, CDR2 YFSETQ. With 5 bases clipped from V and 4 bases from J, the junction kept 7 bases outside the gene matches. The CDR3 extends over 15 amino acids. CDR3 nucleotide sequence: TGCGCCAGCAGGGAGATAGCGGGGAGCACCGGGGAGCTGTTTTTT. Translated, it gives CASREIAGSTGELFF.

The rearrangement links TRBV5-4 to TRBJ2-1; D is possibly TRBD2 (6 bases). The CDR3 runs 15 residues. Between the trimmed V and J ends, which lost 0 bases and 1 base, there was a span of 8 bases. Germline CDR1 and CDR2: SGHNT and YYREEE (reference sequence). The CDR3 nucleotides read TGTGCCAGCAGCTTGGAAGGGACTTCCTACAATGAGCAGTTCTTC. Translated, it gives CASSLEGTSYNEQFF.